Sequencing of this T cell receptor beta chain was carried out in a study of Graves' ophthalmopathy and Graves' hyperthyroidism. This clonotype was seen at least ten times. V lost 4 bases, J lost 5 bases, and 14 bases lay in between. Germline V gene lookup returns CDR1 DFQATT and CDR2 SNEGSKA (reference sequence). This CDR3 spans 13 amino acids. Amplification of the TCR beta CDR3 regions used RNA transcripts (as template). An opening RT-PCR round employed HTBI primers and preceded a second-round multiplex PCR. TCRdb re-analysed the multiplex PCR reads in MiXCR, keeping a single row per CDR3 protein. Of 620,000 or so distinct CDR3 sequences listed, roughly 20% are singletons.

Sequenced: peripheral blood. The chain uses TRBV20-1 and TRBJ1-2, with a possible D match to TRBD1 (6 bases). The sequence was obtained from a woman younger than 30 with stable Graves' hyperthyroidism. Some clones in this sample may be carry-over from other donors' samples. The CDR3 loop reads CSATRTARYGYTF. In DNA form, the CDR3 reads TGCAGTGCTACCCGGACAGCACGATATGGCTACACCTTC.